The sequence of this TCR beta chain was determined in a study of blood T cell repertoires in COVID-19. In the original workflow: Estimates of nucleated cell counts were drawn from the amplification of reference gene primers. Libraries were prepared by immunoSEQ multiplex PCR; TCRdb keeps only in-frame clonotypes and omits some of them. That table furnishes V, J and clone size, whereas the DNA furnished D and trimming. This table holds about 44,000 clones, 87% found once. This receptor was taken from a human donor in a cohort sampled during active COVID-19. The sample was peripheral blood.

The chain's CDR3 is CASSVGGGHQPQHF. The DNA of the CDR3 is TGCGCCAGCAGTGTGGGGGGGGGTCATCAGCCCCAGCATTTT. This chain uses TRBV10-2 with TRBJ1-5; a weak D match, TRBD1 (5 bases). Trimming pared 4 bases from V and 5 bases from J, leaving 12 bases between. The CDR3 is 14 residues long. CDR1 and CDR2 (germline): WSHSY, SAAADI.